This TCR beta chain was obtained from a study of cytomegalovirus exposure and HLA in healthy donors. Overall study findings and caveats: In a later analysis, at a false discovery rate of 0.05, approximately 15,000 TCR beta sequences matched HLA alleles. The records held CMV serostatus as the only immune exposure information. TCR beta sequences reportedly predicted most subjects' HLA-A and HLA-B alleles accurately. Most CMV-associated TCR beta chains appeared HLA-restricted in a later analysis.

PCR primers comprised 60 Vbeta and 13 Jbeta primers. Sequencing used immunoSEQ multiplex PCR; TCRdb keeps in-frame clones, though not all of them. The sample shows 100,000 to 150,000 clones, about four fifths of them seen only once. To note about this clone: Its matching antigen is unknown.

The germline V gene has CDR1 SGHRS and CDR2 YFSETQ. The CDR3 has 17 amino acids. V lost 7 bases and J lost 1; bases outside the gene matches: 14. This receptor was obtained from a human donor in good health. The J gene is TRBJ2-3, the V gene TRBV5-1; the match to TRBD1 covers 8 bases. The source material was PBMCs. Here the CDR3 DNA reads TGCGCCAGCGGACAGGGTAATTCGTTATTTGGCACAGATACGCAGTATTTT. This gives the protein CASGQGNSLFGTDTQYF.